This T cell receptor (beta chain) was documented in a study of T cells in Graves' hyperthyroidism and ophthalmopathy (dated 2019 in TCRdb). Background for the entire study: Peripheral blood samples were taken at initial diagnosis, before any treatment was given. To identify TCR V-J signatures that set the groups apart, the researchers used a discovery cohort of about a hundred patients, made up of around 40 with Graves' ophthalmopathy and about 59 with stable Graves' hyperthyroidism. Prospective prediction of ophthalmopathy was tested in an independent validation cohort of approximately 18 hyperthyroidism patients and 15 to 17 patients who later progressed to ophthalmopathy. The roughly 99 discovery patients were divided at random into training and test sets in a 7:3 ratio. In about 6 Graves' hyperthyroidism patients, the study also compared T-cell repertoires from thyroid tissue with T-cell repertoires from blood. After blood sampling, hyperthyroidism patients were treated with methimazole at a starting dose of 30 mg daily, and ophthalmopathy patients were treated with high-dose intravenous methylprednisolone. According to the paper, TCR Vbeta CDR3 sequencing was carried out on around 140 peripheral blood samples, which came from 40 to 45 ophthalmopathy, 70 to 80 hyperthyroidism and some 17 progressor patients. Study-level results and caveats: In cross-validation, a model built on a 13 V-J signature told ophthalmopathy apart from stable hyperthyroidism with just under 90% sensitivity and around 81% specificity, and in testing the same model reached 80%/75%. Most expanded thyroid clonotypes (frequency above 0.001) were also detected in blood, a finding suggesting that blood repertoires may reflect thyroid immune responses. In validation, progression to ophthalmopathy was predicted by the model with roughly 71% sensitivity and around 76% specificity, a median of approximately 7.1 months before onset. No statistical method was used to fix the sample size in advance, and group allocation was not hidden from the investigators.

Ophthalmopathy patients had moderately to severely active disease, Clinical Activity Score of at least 3, NOSPECS grade of at least 4, and duration under 3 months. Any patient with an uncontrolled infection, another autoimmune disease, pregnancy or lactation was excluded. Diagnoses relied on clinical symptoms, serum thyroxine and TRAb, thyroid ultrasound and orbital computed tomography. PBMCs were isolated from about 10 ml of fresh peripheral blood by Ficoll-Paque density gradient centrifugation. Total RNA was extracted with Trizol reagent, and quality was checked on an Agilent 2100 Bioanalyzer. The TCR beta CDR3 regions were amplified from RNA transcripts. The first round of RT-PCR for the TCR CDR3 was performed with the HTBI primer set and the Qiagen OneStep RT-PCR kit. Libraries were constructed in a second round of multiplex PCR, after which size selection and purification were carried out. Sequencing of the libraries was done on an Illumina HiSeq2000 using paired-end 100 bp reads. The study's processing was this. SOAPnuke was used to process the raw data, throwing out any read that contained adapters or uncalled bases, had a mean Phred below 15, or lacked an exact constant-primer or identifier match. COPE v1.2.5 was used to merge high-quality paired reads, and clonotypes were defined as unique nucleotide sequences. MiTCR v1.1 was used to align the clonotypes against IMGT TRBV, TRBD and TRBJ reference segments. Only V-J combinations with frequency above 0.0001, covering 98% to 99.2% of repertoires, were analysed. A TCS score was defined as the ratio of F50 (clonal expansion) to E x V (chaos), with BLOSUM62-based TCRdist applied between CDR3 peptides within each V-J. Welch's t-statistics and random forest reduced several hundred V-J features to 13, which were used in a naive Bayes classifier (R e1071). TCRdb applied fastp at Q25 and MiXCR to the public reads, then kept only in-frame beta chains. Each record represents a unique CDR3 protein, reported with the most common genes and DNA among its rows. These V and J calls originate from TCRdb's pipeline instead of the authors' own analysis. For this sample there are about 530,000 distinct CDR3 sequences; 17% appear just once. Approximately 15% of the sample is in the top ten clones.

This clonotype was recorded many times. Its antigen is not yet known. Base qualities are not provided; no much larger clone lies one nucleotide away. CDR3 length: 22 amino acids, cysteine to phenylalanine. Just CDR3 DNA is preserved here, 66 bases in frame from base 1. From V the trimming removes 5 bases and from J it removes 0 bases, while the gene matches leave 21 bases of the junction unaccounted for. CDR1 and CDR2, looked up from the germline V gene, are MDHEN and SYDVKM. Sequenced material: blood. The clonotype was recovered from a woman between 18 and 29 years old with Graves' ophthalmopathy. Recombination joined TRBV28 with TRBJ2-6; 8 bases in the middle match TRBD1. The CDR3 protein is CASSAVLGTGYPSLSGANVLTF. The DNA reads TGTGCCAGCAGTGCAGTCTTGGGGACAGGCTACCCCTCTCTCTCTGGGGCCAACGTCCTGACTTTC.